Each of the 21 T cell receptor beta chains below was sequenced from the same sample in a study of cytomegalovirus exposure and HLA in healthy donors. The PCR ran on 60 Vbeta and 13 Jbeta primers. TCRdb's copy holds only in-frame clones and misses some; the assay was immunoSEQ multiplex PCR. The table has some 110,000 clones, 83% seen once. Sequenced input: PBMCs. All receptors come from a man aged 18 to 29 in good health and CMV-seronegative.

This chain connects TRBV5-1 to TRBJ2-7, with 8 positions matching TRBD1. Trimming took 4 bases from V and 6 from J; bases not matched to a gene: 15. Germline lookup yields CDR1 SGHRS and CDR2 YFSETQ. The CDR3 length is 16 residues. CDR3 in amino acids: CASSRIGEDRVSEQYF. The CDR3 nucleotides read TGCGCCAGCAGCCGGATTGGGGAGGACAGGGTTAGCGAGCAGTACTTC.

A single count supports this clone. The genes are TRBV14 and TRBJ2-1; D possibly corresponds to TRBD2 (7 bases). V dropped 5 bases and J dropped 6 bases, with 20 bases sitting between them. The CDR3 sequence is 16 residues long. Per germline, CDR1 SGHDN and CDR2 FVKESK. The CDR3 spells CASSGLRGGAFNEQFF. CDR3 DNA: TGTGCCAGCAGCGGGCTTAGAGGGGGGGCCTTCAATGAGCAGTTCTTC.

The table lists this clone with a few counts. V and J are TRBV5-6 and TRBJ1-1; no clear D gene. With 1 base removed from V and 3 bases from J, the gap between germline ends came to 13 bases. The CDR3 sequence is 15 residues long. Germline V lookup: CDR1 SGHDT, CDR2 YYEEEE. In DNA form, the CDR3 reads TGTGCCAGCAGCTTGTCCCCGGGAATCTACACTGAAGCTTTCTTT. As protein: CASSLSPGIYTEAFF.

The chain joins TRBV7-2 to TRBJ2-3; 7 nucleotides line up with TRBD2. CDR1 and CDR2 from the germline V gene are SGHTA and FQGNSA. Trimming cost V 1 base and J 2 bases; bases outside gene matches: 6. The CDR3 is made up of 16 amino acids. This CDR3 reads CASSLVRLADTDTQYF. DNA of the CDR3: TGTGCCAGCAGCTTAGTTCGGCTAGCGGACACAGATACGCAGTATTTT.

The chain recombines TRBV6-1 with TRBJ2-5; TRBD1 agrees at 7 bases. The DNA matches TRBJ2-7 better at its end, which makes the J call doubtful. Germline loops: CDR1 MNHNS, CDR2 SASEGT. The CDR3 loop spans 14 amino acids. The CDR3 reads CASSTDRFTYEQYF. As DNA, the CDR3 is TGTGCCAGCAGCACGGACAGGTTCACCTACGAGCAGTACTTC.

This clone occurred a few times. J is TRBJ2-5 and V is TRBV6-5; TRBD2 might be the D (6 bases). V shed 4 bases and J shed 2 bases, with 17 bases lying between them. CDR1 and CDR2 from the germline V gene are MNHEY and SVGAGI. The CDR3 has 16 residues. CDR3 residues: CASSLQWRDGQETQYF. In DNA, the CDR3 is TGTGCCAGCAGTTTACAATGGCGGGACGGACAAGAGACCCAGTACTTC.

This chain links TRBV18 with TRBJ1-1, with TRBD1 identical over 7 bases. The germline CDR1 and CDR2 sequences are KGHSH and LQKENI. V shed 6 bases, J shed 6 bases, and the junction held 7 bases outside the gene matches. The CDR3 loop spans 13 amino acids. CDR3 amino acids: CASSPSDRAEAFF. CDR3 nucleotide sequence: TGTGCCAGCTCCCCGTCAGACAGGGCTGAAGCTTTCTTT.

V usage is TRBV10-2 and J usage is TRBJ2-7; D is possibly TRBD1 (5 bases). Germline loops: CDR1 WSHSY, CDR2 SAAADI. This CDR3 spans 14 amino acids. The V gene lost 3 bases and the J gene lost 2 bases, with 11 bases spanning the gap. The CDR3 region is CASSDKGVTYEQYF. The CDR3 DNA follows: TGCGCCAGCAGTGATAAAGGGGTTACCTACGAGCAGTACTTC.

This clone came up a few times. The rearrangement joins TRBV4-3 to TRBJ2-2; no clear D gene. V gave up 1 base and J gave up 7 bases, with 4 bases separating them. The germline gives CDR1 LGHNA, CDR2 YSLEER. CDR3 size: 12 residues. CDR3 protein: CASSQAGGELFF. The CDR3, as DNA: TGCGCCAGCAGCCAAGCCGGCGGGGAGCTGTTTTTT.

The chain carries TRBV30 and TRBJ1-1; tentatively, D is TRBD1 (6 bases). The CDR3 consists of 16 residues. Germline CDR1 reads GTSNPN; CDR2 reads SVGIG (reference sequence). V lost 0 bases to trimming and J lost 1 base, with 15 bases between them. The CDR3 loop reads CAWSVWTGTQNTEAFF. In DNA form, the CDR3 reads TGTGCCTGGAGTGTTTGGACCGGGACACAGAACACTGAAGCTTTCTTT.

V is TRBV25-1 and J is TRBJ1-1, with D possibly matching TRBD1 (5 bases). The germline V gene has CDR1 MGHDK and CDR2 SYGVNS. Between the trimmed V and J ends, which lost 5 bases and 1 base, there was a span of 14 bases. This CDR3 contains 15 residues. CDR3: CASSPRTHANTEAFF. CDR3 DNA: TGTGCCAGCAGTCCTAGGACACACGCGAACACTGAAGCTTTCTTT.

The rearrangement joins TRBV4-3 to TRBJ2-7; 8 bases are a match to TRBD1. This CDR3 comprises 14 residues. Germline CDR1 and CDR2: LGHNA and YSLEER. V lost 4 bases, J lost 5 bases, and 7 bases stayed unmatched. The CDR3 DNA is TGCGCCAGCAGCCTCTGGACAGGGCTCCACGAGCAGTACTTC. This gives the protein CASSLWTGLHEQYF.

This chain connects TRBV5-4 to TRBJ2-5; 8 bases align to TRBD1. The DNA end is a closer match to TRBJ2-7, so the J assignment may be wrong. The CDR3 has 17 amino acids. Germline V gene sequence: CDR1 SGHNT, CDR2 YYREEE (reference sequence). CDR3 nucleotides: TGTGCCAGCAGCTTCCAAATGGGGACAGGCTTCTCCTACGAGCAGTACTTC. Its protein product is CASSFQMGTGFSYEQYF.

The rearrangement joins TRBV9 to TRBJ2-5; D not certain. The V gene's germline CDR1 is SGDLS and CDR2 YYNGEE. This CDR3 comprises 13 residues. V lost 0 bases to trimming and J lost 0 bases, with 3 bases between them. Here the CDR3 reads CASSVADQETQYF. CDR3 nucleotides: TGTGCCAGCAGCGTAGCGGACCAAGAGACCCAGTACTTC.

In regard to this clone: The same CDR3 arises from other DNA sequences in this sample as well. This rearrangement joins TRBV28 to TRBJ2-7; 7 bases match TRBD2. This CDR3 has 12 residues. The ends lost 6 bases at V and 1 base at J; junction bases unmatched: 0. CDR1 and CDR2 from the germline V gene are MDHEN and SYDVKM. The DNA for the CDR3 is TGTGCCAGCAGGGGGGGGTCCTACGAGCAGTACTTC. Protein product: CASRGGSYEQYF. Filled out from reference TRBV28 and TRBJ2-7, the complete variable domain reads DVKVTQSSRYLVKRTGEKVFLECVQDMDHENMFWYRQDPGLGLRLIYFSYDVKMKEKGDIPEGYSVSREKKERFSLILESASTNQTSMYLCASRGGSYEQYFGPGTRLTVT.

CDR3 bases: TGTGCCAGCAGTACTATCATGAGTCTCGAGCTACCCGGCAATGAGCAGTTCTTC. It translates to CASSTIMSLELPGNEQFF. This sequence joins TRBV27 and TRBJ2-1; D ambiguous. Between the trimmed V and J ends, which lost 5 bases and 6 bases, there was a span of 26 bases. Per germline, CDR1 MNHEY and CDR2 SMNVEV (reference sequence). This CDR3 has 18 residues.

V and J are TRBV28 and TRBJ2-5, with 8 bases matching TRBD1. There are 14 residues in the CDR3. The V segment lost 4 bases and the J segment 6 bases; nucleotides outside the gene matches: 7. CDR1 is MDHEN, CDR2 SYDVKM, per germline. The CDR3 coding sequence is TGTGCCAGCAGTTCACCGGACAGGGTACAGACCCAGTACTTC. Translation gives CASSSPDRVQTQYF.

The CDR3 nucleotides are TGTGCCAGCAGCCGATACCGACAGGGGGTACTGGTGGACATTCAGTACTTC. Amino acids: CASSRYRQGVLVDIQYF. The chain carries TRBV5-6 and TRBJ2-4; 9 bases agree with TRBD1. Looked up from germline, CDR1 is SGHDT and CDR2 is YYEEEE. With V trimmed by 4 bases and J by 8 bases, 16 bases remained unmatched. This CDR3 is built from 17 residues. Drawing the rest from reference TRBV5-6 and TRBJ2-4, the complete variable domain is DAGVTQSPTHLIKTRGQQVTLRCSPKSGHDTVSWYQQALGQGPQFIFQYYEEEERQRGNFPDRFSGHQFPNYSSELNVNALLLGDSALYLCASSRYRQGVLVDIQYFGAGTRLSVL.

This chain uses TRBV5-1 with TRBJ1-2; tentative D call: TRBD1 (5 bases). This CDR3 has 15 residues. Looked up from germline, CDR1 is SGHRS and CDR2 is YFSETQ. V lost 0 bases, J lost 0 bases, and 9 bases lay in between. The CDR3 DNA follows: TGCGCCAGCAGCTTGGAAGGGGCTCCTAACTATGGCTACACCTTC. Translating it yields CASSLEGAPNYGYTF.

The V gene is TRBV28, the J gene TRBJ1-2, with no clear D. Germline V gives CDR1 MDHEN, CDR2 SYDVKM. V lost 6 bases, J lost 8 bases, and 10 bases lay in between. This CDR3 is built from 11 residues. CDR3: CASSKRWGYTF. The CDR3 nucleotides are TGTGCCAGCAGCAAGAGGTGGGGCTACACCTTC.

This clone was seen more than once but under ten times. V is TRBV28 and J is TRBJ2-7, with 7 bases fitting TRBD2. The CDR3 loop spans 16 amino acids. CDR1 and CDR2 (germline): MDHEN, SYDVKM. J was trimmed by 2 bases and V by 5 bases; bases with no gene match: 12. This chain's CDR3 is CASSPIRVRGAYEQYF. In DNA, the CDR3 is TGTGCCAGCAGTCCTATAAGAGTTCGGGGGGCCTACGAGCAGTACTTC.